What follows describes a single T cell receptor (beta chain). The method was immunoSEQ multiplex PCR; TCRdb's version includes in-frame clones alone and lacks a portion of them. The sample yields tens of thousands of clones, roughly 92% seen once. This CDR3 has 16 amino acids. Trimming removed 0 bases at V and 0 bases at J, with 11 bases between. Germline CDR1 is MNHEY and CDR2 is SVGAGI. This specimen comes from a study of T cell changes during pregnancy in multiple sclerosis. This rearrangement joins TRBV6-5 to TRBJ1-1; D perhaps matches TRBD1 (6 bases). The clonotype comes from a female donor in good health, enrolled as a control in a pregnancy study. The sequenced sample was CD8+ T cells from peripheral blood mononuclear cells, obtained in the third trimester of pregnancy. CDR3 sequence (DNA): TGTGCCAGCAGTTACTCGATGGGGGCCCTGAACACTGAAGCTTTCTTT. Its protein is CASSYSMGALNTEAFF.